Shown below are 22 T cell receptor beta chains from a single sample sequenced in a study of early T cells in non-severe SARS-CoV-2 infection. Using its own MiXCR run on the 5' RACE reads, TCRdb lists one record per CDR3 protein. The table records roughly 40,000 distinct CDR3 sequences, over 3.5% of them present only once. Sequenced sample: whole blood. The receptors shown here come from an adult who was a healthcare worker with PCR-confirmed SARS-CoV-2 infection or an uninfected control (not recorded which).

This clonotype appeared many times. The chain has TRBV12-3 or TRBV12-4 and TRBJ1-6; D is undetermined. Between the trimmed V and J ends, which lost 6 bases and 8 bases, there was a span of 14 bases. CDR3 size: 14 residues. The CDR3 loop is CASSPGPIDSPLHF. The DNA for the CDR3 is TGTGCCAGCAGCCCGGGCCCAATCGATTCACCCCTCCACTTT.

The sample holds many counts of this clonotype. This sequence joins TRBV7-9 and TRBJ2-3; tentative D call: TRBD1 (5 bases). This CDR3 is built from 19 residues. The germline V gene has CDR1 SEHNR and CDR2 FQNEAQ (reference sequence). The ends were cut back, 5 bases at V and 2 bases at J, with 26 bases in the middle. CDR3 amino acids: CASSPRGEWTLAITDTQYF. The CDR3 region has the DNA TGTGCCAGCAGCCCGAGAGGAGAATGGACACTTGCTATCACAGATACGCAGTATTTT.

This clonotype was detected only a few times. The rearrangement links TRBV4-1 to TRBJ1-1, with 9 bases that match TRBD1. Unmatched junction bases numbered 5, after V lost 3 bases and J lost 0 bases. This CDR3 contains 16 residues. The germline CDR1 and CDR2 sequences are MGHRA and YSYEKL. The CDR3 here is CASSHGTGYMNTEAFF. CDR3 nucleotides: TGCGCCAGCAGCCACGGGACAGGGTATATGAACACTGAAGCTTTCTTT.

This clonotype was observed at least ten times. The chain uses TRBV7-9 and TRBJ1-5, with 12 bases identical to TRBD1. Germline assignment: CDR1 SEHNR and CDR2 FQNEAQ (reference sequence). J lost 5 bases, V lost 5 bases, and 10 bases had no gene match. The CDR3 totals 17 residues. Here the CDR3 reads CASSPATGTGGDQPQHF. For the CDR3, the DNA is TGTGCCAGCAGCCCTGCAACCGGGACAGGGGGCGATCAGCCCCAGCATTTT.

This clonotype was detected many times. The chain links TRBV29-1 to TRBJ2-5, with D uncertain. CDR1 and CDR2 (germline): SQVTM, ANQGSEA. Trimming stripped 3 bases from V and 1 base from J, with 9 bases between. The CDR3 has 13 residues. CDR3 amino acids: CSVDLTAQETQYF. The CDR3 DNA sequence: TGCAGCGTTGATTTGACTGCCCAAGAGACCCAGTACTTC.

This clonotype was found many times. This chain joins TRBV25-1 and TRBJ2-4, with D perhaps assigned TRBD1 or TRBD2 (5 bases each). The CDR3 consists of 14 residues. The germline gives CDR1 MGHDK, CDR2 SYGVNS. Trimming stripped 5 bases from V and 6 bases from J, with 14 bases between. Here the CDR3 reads CASSNPGTTNIQYF. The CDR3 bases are TGTGCCAGCAGTAATCCCGGGACGACAAACATTCAGTACTTC.

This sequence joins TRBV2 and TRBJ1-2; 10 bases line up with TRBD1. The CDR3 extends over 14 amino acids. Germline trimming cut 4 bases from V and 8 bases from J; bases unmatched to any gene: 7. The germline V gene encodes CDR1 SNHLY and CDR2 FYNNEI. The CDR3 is CASSAWDRGRGYTF. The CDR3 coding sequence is TGTGCCAGCAGTGCATGGGACAGGGGAAGAGGCTACACCTTC.

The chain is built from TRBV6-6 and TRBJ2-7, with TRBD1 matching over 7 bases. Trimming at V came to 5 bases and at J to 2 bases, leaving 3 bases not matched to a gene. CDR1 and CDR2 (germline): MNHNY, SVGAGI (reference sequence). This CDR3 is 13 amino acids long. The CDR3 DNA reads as TGTGCCAGCAGTCGAGACAGGGCCTACGAGCAGTACTTC. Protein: CASSRDRAYEQYF.

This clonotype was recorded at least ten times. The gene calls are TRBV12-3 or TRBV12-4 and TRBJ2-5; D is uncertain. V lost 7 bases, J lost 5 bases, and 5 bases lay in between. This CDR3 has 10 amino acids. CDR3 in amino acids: CASKRETQYF. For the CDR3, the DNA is TGTGCCAGCAAGAGGGAGACCCAGTACTTC.

CDR3 amino acids: CASSRGQYEYEQYF. The CDR3 region has the DNA TGTGCCAGCAGCCGCGGACAGTACGAATACGAGCAGTACTTC. This chain links TRBV11-2 with TRBJ2-7; D possibly corresponds to TRBD1 (6 bases). CDR1 and CDR2 from the germline V gene are SGHAT and FQNNGV. V was cut by 5 bases and J by 4 bases, with 15 bases left in between. The CDR3 runs 14 residues.

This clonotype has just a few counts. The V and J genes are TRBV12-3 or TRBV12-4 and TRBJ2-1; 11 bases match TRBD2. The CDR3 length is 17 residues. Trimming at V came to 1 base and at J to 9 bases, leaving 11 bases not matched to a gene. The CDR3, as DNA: TGTGCCAGCAGTTTAGAAATATTAGCGGGAGGGCCGGGTGAGCAGTTCTTC. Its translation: CASSLEILAGGPGEQFF.

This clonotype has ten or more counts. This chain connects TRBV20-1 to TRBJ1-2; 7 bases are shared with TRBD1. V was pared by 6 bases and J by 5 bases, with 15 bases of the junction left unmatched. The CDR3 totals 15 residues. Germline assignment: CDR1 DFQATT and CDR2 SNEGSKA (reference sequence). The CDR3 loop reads CSARLLQGPGYGYTF. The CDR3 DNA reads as TGCAGTGCCCGTCTACTACAGGGGCCTGGGTATGGCTACACCTTC.

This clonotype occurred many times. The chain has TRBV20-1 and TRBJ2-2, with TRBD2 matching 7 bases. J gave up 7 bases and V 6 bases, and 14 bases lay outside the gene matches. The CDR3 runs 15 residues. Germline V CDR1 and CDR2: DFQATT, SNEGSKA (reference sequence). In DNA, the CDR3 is TGCAGTGCCGCAAAATCGACGGGGGACTACGGGGAGCTGTTTTTT. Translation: CSAAKSTGDYGELFF.

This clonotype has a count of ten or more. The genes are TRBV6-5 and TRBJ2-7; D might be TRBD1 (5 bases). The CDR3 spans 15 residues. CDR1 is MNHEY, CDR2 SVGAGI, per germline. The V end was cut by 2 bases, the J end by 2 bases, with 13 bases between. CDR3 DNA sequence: TGTGCCAGCAGTTACGGCCCAGGGATAGCCTACGAGCAGTACTTC. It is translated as CASSYGPGIAYEQYF.

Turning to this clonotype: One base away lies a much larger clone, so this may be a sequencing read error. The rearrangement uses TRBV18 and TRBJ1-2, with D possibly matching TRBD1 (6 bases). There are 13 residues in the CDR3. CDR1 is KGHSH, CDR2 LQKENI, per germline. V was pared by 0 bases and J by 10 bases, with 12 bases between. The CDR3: CASSPPAGDDYTF. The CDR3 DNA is TGTGCCAGCTCACCACCGGCAGGGGATGACTACACCTTC.

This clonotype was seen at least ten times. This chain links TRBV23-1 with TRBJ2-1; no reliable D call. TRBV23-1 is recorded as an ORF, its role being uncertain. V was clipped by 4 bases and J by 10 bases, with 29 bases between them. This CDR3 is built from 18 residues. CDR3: CASSPQKLSTPREREQFF. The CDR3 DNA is TGCGCCAGCAGTCCTCAAAAACTGAGCACCCCCCGAGAGCGAGAGCAGTTCTTC.

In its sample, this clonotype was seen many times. CDR3 nucleotides: TGCAGTGCTAGAGCTAGGCGAACCTACGAGCAGTACTTC. Protein sequence: CSARARRTYEQYF. The V gene is TRBV20-1, the J gene TRBJ2-7; unclear D gene. This CDR3 comprises 13 residues. V lost 1 base and J lost 2, with 9 bases in between. Germline CDR1 reads DFQATT; CDR2 reads SNEGSKA (reference sequence).

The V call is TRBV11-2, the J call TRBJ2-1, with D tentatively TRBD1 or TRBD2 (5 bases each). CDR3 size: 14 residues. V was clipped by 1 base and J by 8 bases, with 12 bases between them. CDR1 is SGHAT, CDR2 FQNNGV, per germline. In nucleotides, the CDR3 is TGTGCCAGCAGCTTAGTCGCCTGGGGACATGAGCAGTTCTTC. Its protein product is CASSLVAWGHEQFF.

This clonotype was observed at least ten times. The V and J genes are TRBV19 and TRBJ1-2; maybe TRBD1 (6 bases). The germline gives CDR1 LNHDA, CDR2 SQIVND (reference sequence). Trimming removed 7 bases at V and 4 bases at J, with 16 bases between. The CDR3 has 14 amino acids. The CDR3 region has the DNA TGTGCCAGTACACGAGGGGGGTCCGGCTATGGCTACACCTTC. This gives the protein CASTRGGSGYGYTF.

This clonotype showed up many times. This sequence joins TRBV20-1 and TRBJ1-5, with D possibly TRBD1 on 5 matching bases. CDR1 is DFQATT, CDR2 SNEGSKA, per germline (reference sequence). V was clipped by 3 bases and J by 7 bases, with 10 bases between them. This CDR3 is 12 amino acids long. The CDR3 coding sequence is TGCAGTGCTAGGGGACCTTCCCAGCCCCAGCATTTT. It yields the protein CSARGPSQPQHF.

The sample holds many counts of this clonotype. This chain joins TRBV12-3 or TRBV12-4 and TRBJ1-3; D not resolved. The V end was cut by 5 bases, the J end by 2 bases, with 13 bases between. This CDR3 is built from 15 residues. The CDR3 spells CASSRLMAAGNTIYF. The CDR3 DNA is TGTGCCAGCAGTCGATTAATGGCTGCTGGAAACACCATATATTTT.

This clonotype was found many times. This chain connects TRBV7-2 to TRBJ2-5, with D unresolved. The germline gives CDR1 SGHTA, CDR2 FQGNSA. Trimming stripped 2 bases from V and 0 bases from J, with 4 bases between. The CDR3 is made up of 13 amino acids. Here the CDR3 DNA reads TGTGCCAGCAGCTTAAGCTACCAAGAGACCCAGTACTTC. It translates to CASSLSYQETQYF.